This TCR beta chain originates from a study of T-cell memory formation after mild COVID-19. For the study at large: The two donors had largely donor-specific TCR clusters. Broader study findings: Unconfirmed was the SARS-CoV-2 specificity of second-wave clones that peaked on day 37. Cross-reactive memory apparently joined, as some responding clones appeared in pre-infection memory. CD8+ contracting clones occupied EMRA, while CD4+ ones occupied mainly CM and EM.

This clonotype was found a few times. Antigen: not known. TCRdb re-derived calls from the 5' RACE reads in MiXCR, one entry per CDR3 protein. Of 450,000 or so distinct CDR3 sequences listed, roughly 25% are singletons. The germline V gene encodes CDR1 GTSNPN and CDR2 SVGIG (reference sequence). The CDR3 length is 14 residues. Trimming cost V 7 bases and J 5 bases; bases outside gene matches: 5. The TCR comes from an adult woman who had mild COVID-19 (a few samples of this study predate the infection). Cell type and time point are not known. Sequenced: PBMCs or a T cell subset sorted from them (not recorded which). The rearrangement links TRBV30 to TRBJ2-1; 13 nucleotides match TRBD2. CDR3 bases: TGTGCCTTCGCGGGACTAGCGGGGAACAATGAGCAGTTCTTC. Its translation is CAFAGLAGNNEQFF.